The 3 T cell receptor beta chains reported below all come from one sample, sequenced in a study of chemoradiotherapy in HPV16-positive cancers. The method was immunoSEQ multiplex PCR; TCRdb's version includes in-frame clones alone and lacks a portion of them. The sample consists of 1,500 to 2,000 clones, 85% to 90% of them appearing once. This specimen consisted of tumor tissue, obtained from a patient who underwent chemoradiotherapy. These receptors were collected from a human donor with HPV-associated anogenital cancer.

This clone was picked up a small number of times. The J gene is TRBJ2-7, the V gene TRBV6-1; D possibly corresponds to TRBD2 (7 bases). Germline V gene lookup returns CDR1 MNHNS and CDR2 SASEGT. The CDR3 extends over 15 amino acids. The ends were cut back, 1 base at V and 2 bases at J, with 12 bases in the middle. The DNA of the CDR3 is TGTGCCAGCAGTGAAGAAGTAGGGGGGGCCTACGAGCAGTACTTC. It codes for CASSEEVGGAYEQYF.

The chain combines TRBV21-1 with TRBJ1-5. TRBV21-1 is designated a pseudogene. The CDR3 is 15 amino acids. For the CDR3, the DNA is TGTGCCAGCAGCAAACCGCTGGGGAGCAATCAGCCCCAGCATTTT. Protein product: CASSKPLGSNQPQHF.

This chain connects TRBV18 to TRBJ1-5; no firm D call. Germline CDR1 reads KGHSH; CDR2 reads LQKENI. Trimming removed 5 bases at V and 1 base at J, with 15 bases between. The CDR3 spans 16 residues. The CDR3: CASSTTETPSNQPQHF. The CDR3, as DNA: TGTGCCAGCTCAACAACAGAAACCCCCAGCAATCAGCCCCAGCATTTT.